Sequencing of this T cell receptor beta chain was carried out in a study of early T cells in non-severe SARS-CoV-2 infection. The wider study: Unsorted whole blood bulk RNA was sequenced, with unpaired chains.

The CDR3 is made up of 14 amino acids. The germline V gene encodes CDR1 SGHAT and CDR2 FQDESV (reference sequence). V dropped 5 bases and J dropped 7 bases, with 17 bases sitting between them. The TCR library protocol attached unique molecular identifiers to the individual cDNA molecules. TCRdb re-derived calls from the 5' RACE reads in MiXCR, one entry per CDR3 protein. Of 39,000 or so distinct CDR3 sequences listed, about 5.5% are singletons. Findings of the study overall: Anti-spike CD8 responses were favored by VDJdb matching, which missed private and CD4 specificities.

This clonotype was found many times. Its antigen remains unknown. The genes are TRBV11-1 and TRBJ1-1; tentatively, D is TRBD1 (6 bases). The sample was whole blood, taken at baseline. The sequence derives from an adult who was a healthcare worker with PCR-confirmed SARS-CoV-2 infection or an uninfected control (not recorded which). In DNA, the CDR3 is TGTGCCAGCAGCCAGGCAGGACAGATCTTTGAAGCTTTCTTT. Its protein is CASSQAGQIFEAFF.